The 9 T cell receptor beta chains in this list originate from one sample, sequenced in a study of T cell responses to AZD1222 COVID-19 vaccine. TCRdb's copy holds only in-frame clones and misses some; the assay was immunoSEQ multiplex PCR. The data contain 70,000 or so clones, around four fifths of them singletons. Sample: peripheral blood, taken 28 days after the second AZD1222 dose. The receptors were sampled from an adult who received the AZD1222 COVID-19 vaccine.

The gene calls are TRBV6-5 and TRBJ2-1; a possible D gene is TRBD1 (5 bases). There are 13 residues in the CDR3. Germline values: CDR1 MNHEY, CDR2 SVGAGI. V was shortened by 5 bases and J by 5 bases, with 10 bases between the two germline ends. CDR3 region: CASSKDTHNEQFF. The CDR3, as DNA: TGTGCCAGCAGTAAGGACACCCACAATGAGCAGTTCTTC.

The chain carries TRBV2 and TRBJ2-7; 9 bases fit TRBD1. Germline-derived CDR1 and CDR2 are SNHLY and FYNNEI. The CDR3 has 14 residues. V gave up 6 bases and J gave up 3 bases; unmatched junction bases: 6. The DNA for the CDR3 is TGTGCCAGCAGGTCCGGGACAGGGTTCTACGAGCAGTACTTC. As protein: CASRSGTGFYEQYF.

The rearrangement joins TRBV3-1 (or the pseudogene TRBV3-2) to TRBJ2-1; the match to TRBD2 covers 8 bases. Germline trimming cut 1 base from V and 10 bases from J; bases unmatched to any gene: 15. Germline-derived CDR1 and CDR2 are LGHDT and YNNKEL (reference sequence). This CDR3 region has 17 residues. The CDR3 loop is CASSQGAGAGGVGEQFF. DNA for the CDR3: TGTGCCAGCAGCCAAGGTGCTGGTGCGGGGGGAGTAGGGGAGCAGTTCTTC.

The chain has TRBV19 and TRBJ1-2; D perhaps matches TRBD1 (5 bases). CDR3 size: 11 residues. In germline, CDR1 is LNHDA, CDR2 SQIVND (reference sequence). V was clipped by 7 bases and J by 8 bases, with 11 bases between them. DNA for the CDR3: TGTGCCAGTAACAGGCAGGGAGGCTACACCTTC. It codes for CASNRQGGYTF.

Comment on this clone: In the same sample, other DNA sequences code for this CDR3. This chain uses TRBV5-1 with TRBJ1-2; tentatively, D is TRBD1 (5 bases). The length of the CDR3 is 15 residues. Trimming cost V 4 bases and J 1 base, with 14 bases left between them. Germline V CDR1 and CDR2: SGHRS, YFSETQ. The CDR3 bases are TGCGCCAGCAGCCTAGCAGGGACGGATAACTATGGCTACACCTTC. It is translated as CASSLAGTDNYGYTF.

This clone is a singleton in its sample. The chain couples TRBV3-1 (or the pseudogene TRBV3-2) to TRBJ1-4, with TRBD1 matching 7 bases. With V trimmed by 4 bases and J by 4 bases, 12 bases remained unmatched. CDR3 length equals 17 residues. Germline loops: CDR1 LGHDT, CDR2 YNNKEL (reference sequence). This CDR3 is CASSPLLGGAGNEKLFF. In DNA form, the CDR3 reads TGTGCCAGCAGCCCTCTCCTAGGGGGCGCAGGTAATGAAAAACTGTTTTTT.

This chain connects TRBV6-5 to TRBJ2-1, with TRBD1 identical over 9 bases. Germline CDR1 MNHEY, CDR2 SVGAGI. Trimming cost V 0 bases and J 12 bases; bases outside gene matches: 6. This CDR3 region has 14 residues. CDR3 protein: CASSYSSDRGWQFF. CDR3 bases: TGTGCCAGCAGTTACTCGTCCGACAGGGGGTGGCAGTTCTTC.

The gene calls are TRBV5-8 and TRBJ1-2, with TRBD1 matching 9 bases. With V trimmed by 2 bases and J by 5 bases, 4 bases remained unmatched. Per germline, CDR1 SGHTS and CDR2 YDEGEE. The CDR3 covers 14 residues. CDR3 DNA: TGTGCCAGCAGCTTCTGGACAGGGGATTATGGCTACACCTTC. This encodes CASSFWTGDYGYTF.

The sample holds one count of this clone. The V call is TRBV6-6, the J call TRBJ1-1; D is unclear. This CDR3 has 16 amino acids. CDR1 and CDR2 from the germline V gene are MNHNY and SVGAGI (reference sequence). Trimming removed 2 bases from V and 5 bases from J, with 18 bases in between. In nucleotides, the CDR3 is TGTGCCAGCAGTTACCTAGGCTCAGAGGGATGGACTGAAGCTTTCTTT. Its protein is CASSYLGSEGWTEAFF.